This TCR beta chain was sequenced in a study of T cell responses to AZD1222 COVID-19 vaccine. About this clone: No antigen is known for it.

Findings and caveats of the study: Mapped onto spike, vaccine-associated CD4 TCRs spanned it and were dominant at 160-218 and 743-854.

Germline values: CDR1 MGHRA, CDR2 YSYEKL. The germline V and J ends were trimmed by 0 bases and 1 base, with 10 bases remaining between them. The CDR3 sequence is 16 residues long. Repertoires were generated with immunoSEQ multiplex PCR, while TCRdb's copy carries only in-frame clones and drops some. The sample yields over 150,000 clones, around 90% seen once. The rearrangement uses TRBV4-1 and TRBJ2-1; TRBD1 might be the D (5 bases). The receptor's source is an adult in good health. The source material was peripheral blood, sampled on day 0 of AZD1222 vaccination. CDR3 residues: CASSQDPWTSYNEQFF. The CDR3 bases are TGCGCCAGCAGCCAAGACCCATGGACATCCTACAATGAGCAGTTCTTC.